The rows below give T cell receptor beta chains drawn from one sample of a study of monozygotic twins with cystic fibrosis. Profiling relied on immunoSEQ multiplex PCR, and the TCRdb table lists in-frame clones only, not all of them. This sample has roughly 23,000 clones; about 87% occur once, and the top ten carry approximately 1.3%. Sequenced sample: blood. The receptors shown here come from a woman aged 25 to 39 with cystic fibrosis. CDR3s include the opening cysteine and the closing phenylalanine or tryptophan. The D gene is left open where the match is weak. Rows give clone size only sometimes, using once, few, many, or a class for an expanded clone.

>TRBJ1-6|.|TRBV9|16|.
CASSVSLDSSNSPLHF
TGTGCCAGCAGCGTCAGTCTGGACTCTTCGAATTCACCCCTCCACTTT
>TRBJ1-6|.|TRBV28|15|.
CASSFFQGRGSPLHF
TGTGCCAGCAGTTTCTTTCAGGGGCGGGGTTCACCCCTCCACTTT
>TRBJ2-7|TRBD1|TRBV5-1|17|once
CASSLGTGGFTRYEQYF
TGCGCCAGCAGCTTGGGGACAGGGGGATTTACCCGCTACGAGCAGTACTTC
>TRBJ2-5|.|TRBV7-2|13|.
CASSLVLEGTQYF
TGTGCCAGCAGCTTAGTATTAGAAGGGACCCAGTACTTC
>TRBJ1-6|.|TRBV30|13|.
CAWSEVVNSPLHF
TGTGCCTGGAGCGAGGTGGTGAATTCACCCCTCCACTTT
>TRBJ2-1|TRBD2|TRBV5-6|15|.
CASSNGVREATRGFF
TGTGCCAGCAGCAATGGGGTTCGGGAGGCAACAAGGGGGTTCTTC
>TRBJ2-3|.|TRBV7-9|14|.
CASSPRGRVDTQYF
TGTGCCAGCAGCCCTCGGGGGCGGGTAGATACGCAGTATTTT
>TRBJ1-2|.|TRBV19|12|.
CATRGRVYGYTF
TGTGCCACCCGGGGCAGGGTCTATGGCTACACCTTC
>TRBJ2-5|TRBD1|TRBV10-3|14|.
CAIRGDREGETQYF
TGTGCCATCAGGGGGGACAGGGAGGGAGAGACCCAGTACTTC
>TRBJ1-2|TRBD1|TRBV6-4|13|.
CASSQGQNYGYTF
TGTGCCAGCAGTCAGGGACAGAACTATGGCTACACCTTC
>TRBJ2-7|.|TRBV5-1|14|once
CASSFGTFTYEQYF
TGCGCCAGCAGCTTCGGGACCTTTACCTACGAGCAGTACTTC
>TRBJ1-1|.|TRBV5-6|13|.
CASSLAWNTEAFF
TGTGCCAGCAGCTTGGCCTGGAACACTGAAGCTTTCTTT
>TRBJ2-3|TRBD1|TRBV4-2|15|.
CASSRRTGDADTQYF
TGTGCCAGCAGCCGCAGGACAGGGGACGCAGATACGCAGTATTTT
>TRBJ2-1|TRBD2|TRBV2|17|.
CASSEWEGVGSYNEQFF
TGTGCCAGCAGTGAATGGGAGGGTGTAGGCTCCTACAATGAGCAGTTCTTC
>TRBJ2-2|.|TRBV12-5|13|.
CASGLWNTGELFF
TGTGCTAGTGGTTTGTGGAACACCGGGGAGCTGTTTTTT
>TRBJ2-1|TRBD2|TRBV5-1|14|.
CASRSSGGYNEQFF
TGCGCCAGCAGGTCTAGCGGGGGTTACAATGAGCAGTTCTTC